The next 2 T cell receptor beta chains were all read from a single sample in a study of regulatory T cells in long-lasting Graves disease. Regarding time point: newly diagnosed GD, antithyroid drugs for less than 3 months. Researchers made the TCR library from RNA that was extracted from PBMCs. iRepertoire HTBI primers and Arm-PCR of CDR3 regions built TCR beta libraries. TCRdb reprocessed the multiplex PCR reads with MiXCR, giving one entry per CDR3 protein. The profile shows 400,000 to 500,000 distinct CDR3 sequences, 11% to 15% of them singletons. The sample also formed part of further work on T cells in Graves' hyperthyroidism and ophthalmopathy.

Sequencing used peripheral blood mononuclear cells (PBMCs), obtained at new diagnosis, from a patient treated with antithyroid drugs. The receptor source for this set is a woman aged 50 to 60 with Graves disease.

The table lists this clonotype with many counts. This chain links TRBV5-1 with TRBJ2-5; TRBD1 matches at 7 bases. TRBJ2-1 matches the DNA end more closely, so the J call is doubtful. Germline V CDR1 and CDR2: SGHRS, YFSETQ. The CDR3 runs to 17 residues. As DNA, the CDR3 is TGCGCCAGCACGCCCAGACAGGGCCAAGGGGTCTACAATGAGCAGTTCTTC. Its protein product is CASTPRQGQGVYNEQFF.

V and J are TRBV10-3 and TRBJ2-4; D is unclear. In germline, CDR1 is ENHRY, CDR2 SYGVKD. Trimming left V 2 bases short and J 9 bases short, with 20 bases between. This CDR3 spans 16 amino acids. The CDR3 DNA reads as TGTGCCATCAGTGAGACGGAAAGGGCGACGCGTGGCATTCAGTACTTC. Amino acid sequence: CAISETERATRGIQYF.